Listed below are T cell receptor beta chains from one sample, sequenced in a study of cytomegalovirus exposure and HLA in healthy donors. TCRdb's table, derived via immunoSEQ multiplex PCR, lists solely in-frame clones and lacks some. Here the sample spans some 170,000 clones, roughly nine tenths being singletons. The source material was PBMCs. Every receptor here comes from a woman aged 25 to 45 in good health and CMV-seronegative. CDR3s include the opening cysteine and the closing phenylalanine or tryptophan. The D gene is left open where the match is weak. Only some rows state a clone size, as once, few, many or a class for expanded clones.

CDR3 | DNA | V | D | J | size
CASSQVSSTKGYTF | TGCGCCAGCAGCCAAGTTAGCAGCACTAAGGGCTACACCTTC | TRBV4-1 | NA | TRBJ1-2 | NA
CASSLGGIRYEQYF | TGTGCCAGCAGCTTGGGCGGGATCAGGTACGAGCAGTACTTC | TRBV5-6 | NA | TRBJ2-7 | NA
CASSPGLGNQPQHF | TGTGCCAGCAGCCCGGGCCTAGGCAATCAGCCCCAGCATTTT | TRBV27 | NA | TRBJ1-5 | once
CASSPHSGAETQYF | TGTGCCAGCAGTCCACATAGCGGGGCGGAGACCCAGTACTTC | TRBV28 | TRBD2 | TRBJ2-5 | NA
CASSQSFGSYEQYF | TGTGCCAGCAGCCAATCGTTTGGCTCCTACGAGCAGTACTTC | TRBV16 | NA | TRBJ2-7 | NA
CASRQGSSTSYEQYF | TGTGCAAGTCGCCAGGGTAGTAGCACCTCCTACGAGCAGTACTTC | TRBV12-2 | NA | TRBJ2-7 | once
CASSPPRDISYEQYF | TGTGCCAGCAGCCCCCCCCGGGACATCTCCTACGAGCAGTACTTC | TRBV28 | NA | TRBJ2-7 | NA
CASADGPSYEQYF | TGTGCTAGCGCGGACGGTCCTTCCTACGAGCAGTACTTC | TRBV7-7 | NA | TRBJ2-7 | NA
CASMGLRSSGNTIYF | TGTGCCAGCATGGGCTTAAGAAGCTCTGGAAACACCATATATTTT | TRBV2 | NA | TRBJ1-3 | once
CASSLSGNTIYF | TGTGCCAGCAGCCTCAGTGGAAACACCATATATTTT | TRBV7-6 | NA | TRBJ1-3 | NA
CASSQDRANEAFF | TGCGCCAGCAGCCAAGACAGGGCAAATGAAGCTTTCTTT | TRBV4-3 | NA | TRBJ1-1 | NA
CASSLQEDQPQHF | TGCGCCAGCAGCTTGCAGGAAGATCAGCCCCAGCATTTT | TRBV4-1 | NA | TRBJ1-5 | NA
CASSFTGGSTDTQYF | TGTGCCAGCAGCTTTACAGGGGGAAGCACAGATACGCAGTATTTT | TRBV13 | TRBD1 | TRBJ2-3 | NA
CASSSPVNTEAFF | TGTGCCAGCAGCTCCCCCGTGAACACTGAAGCTTTCTTT | TRBV13 | NA | TRBJ1-1 | once
CASSQDYRGETEAFF | TGCGCCAGCAGCCAAGATTACAGGGGGGAGACTGAAGCTTTCTTT | TRBV4-3 | TRBD1 | TRBJ1-1 | NA